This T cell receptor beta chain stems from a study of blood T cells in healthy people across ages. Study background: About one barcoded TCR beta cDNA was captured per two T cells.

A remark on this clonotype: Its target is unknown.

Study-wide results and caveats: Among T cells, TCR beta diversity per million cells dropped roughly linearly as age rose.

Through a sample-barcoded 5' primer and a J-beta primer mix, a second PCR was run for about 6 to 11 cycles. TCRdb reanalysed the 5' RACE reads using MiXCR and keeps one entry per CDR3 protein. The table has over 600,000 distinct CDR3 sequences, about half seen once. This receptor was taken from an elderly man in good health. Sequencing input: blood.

CDR3 DNA: TGCGCCAGCAGGATTACGATTTCTAGCACAGATACGCAGTATTTT. It specifies CASRITISSTDTQYF. The rearrangement joins TRBV5-1 to TRBJ2-3; unclear D gene. CDR3 length: 15 residues. V lost 5 bases to trimming and J lost 0 bases, with 13 bases between them. From germline, CDR1 is SGHRS and CDR2 YFSETQ.